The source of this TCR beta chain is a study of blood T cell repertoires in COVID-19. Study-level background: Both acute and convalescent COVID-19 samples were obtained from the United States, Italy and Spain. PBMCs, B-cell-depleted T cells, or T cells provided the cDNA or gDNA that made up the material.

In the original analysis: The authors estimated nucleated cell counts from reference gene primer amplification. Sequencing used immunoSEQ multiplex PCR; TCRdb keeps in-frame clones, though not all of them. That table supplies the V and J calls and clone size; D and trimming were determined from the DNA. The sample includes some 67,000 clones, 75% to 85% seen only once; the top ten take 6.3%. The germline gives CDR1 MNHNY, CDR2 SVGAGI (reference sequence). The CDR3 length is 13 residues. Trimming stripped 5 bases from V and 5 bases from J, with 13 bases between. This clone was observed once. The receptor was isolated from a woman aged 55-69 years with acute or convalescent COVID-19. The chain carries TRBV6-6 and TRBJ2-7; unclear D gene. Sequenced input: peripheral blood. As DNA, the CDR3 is TGTGCCAGCAGTAACAACAACCAACACGAGCAGTACTTC. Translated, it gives CASSNNNQHEQYF.